The 11 T cell receptor beta chains below were found in one sample sequenced in a study of cytomegalovirus exposure and HLA in healthy donors (dated by TCRdb to 2016 to 2017). Preparation of the library involved the immunoSEQ multiplex PCR assay. A mixture of 60 forward primers for TCR Vbeta segments and 13 reverse primers for TCR Jbeta segments was used in the multiplex PCR. As stored in TCRdb, this immuneACCESS dataset retains in-frame rearrangements with V and J assigned. A fraction of the clones does not appear; measured against another copy, unresolved V genes explain less than half of the discrepancy, and the remainder lacks a known reason. The table for this sample lists 150,000 to 250,000 clones. Around 0.74% of the sample goes to the ten largest clones. Sequenced material: PBMCs. The origin of the receptors is a boy aged 10-17 years in good health and CMV-seronegative.

This chain uses TRBV5-1 with TRBJ2-3; 12 nucleotides line up with TRBD2. Germline V gene data show CDR1 as SGHRS and CDR2 as YFSETQ. The J segment lost 7 bases and the V segment lost 0 bases, leaving 3 bases of the junction unmatched. The CDR3 length is 15 residues. Here the CDR3 DNA reads TGCGCCAGCAGCTTGGCGACTAGCGGGGGAAATACGCAGTATTTT. Its protein product is CASSLATSGGNTQYF.

The rearrangement links TRBV6-1 to TRBJ2-5; 11 nucleotides align to TRBD2. The trim removed 4 bases at V and 4 bases at J, leaving 5 bases unmatched. There are 15 residues in the CDR3. Germline CDR1 MNHNS, CDR2 SASEGT. CDR3 region: CASSVSSGGSETQYF. CDR3 nucleotides: TGTGCCAGCAGTGTTTCTAGCGGGGGGTCAGAGACCCAGTACTTC.

J is TRBJ2-3 and V is TRBV19, with 8 nucleotides matching TRBD2. Trimming cost V 7 bases and J 1 base; bases outside gene matches: 16. Germline V gives CDR1 LNHDA, CDR2 SQIVND (reference sequence). The CDR3 has 18 residues. CDR3 in DNA: TGTGCCAGTATTCCTTGGATCCGGGGGGGAGAATGCACAGATACGCAGTATTTT. It is translated as CASIPWIRGGECTDTQYF.

The chain joins TRBV19 to TRBJ2-5; D unresolved. Germline V CDR1 and CDR2: LNHDA, SQIVND (reference sequence). The CDR3 runs to 18 residues. V was shortened by 0 bases and J by 5 bases, with 22 bases between the two germline ends. CDR3 loop: CASSIDPPPLRPSETQYF. In DNA form, the CDR3 reads TGTGCCAGTAGTATAGATCCTCCCCCACTCAGGCCCTCGGAGACCCAGTACTTC. Looking up the rest from reference TRBV19 and TRBJ2-5 gives the full variable domain: DGGITQSPKYLFRKEGQNVTLSCEQNLNHDAMYWYRQDPGQGLRLIYYSQIVNDFQKGDIAEGYSVSREKKESFPLTVTSAQKNPTAFYLCASSIDPPPLRPSETQYFGPGTRLLVL.

The chain joins TRBV15 to TRBJ2-3, with 7 bases identical to TRBD1. This CDR3 spans 16 amino acids. V was pared by 5 bases and J by 4 bases, with 12 bases of the junction left unmatched. The germline V gene has CDR1 LNHNV and CDR2 YYDKDF (reference sequence). As DNA, the CDR3 is TGTGCCACCAGCGGATGGAGAGGGGGCTCGGCAGATACGCAGTATTTT. Protein sequence: CATSGWRGGSADTQYF.

This rearrangement joins TRBV6-5 to TRBJ1-2; 7 bases line up with TRBD1. The CDR3 is 16 amino acids. The ends lost 3 bases at V and 5 bases at J; junction bases unmatched: 12. CDR1 MNHEY and CDR2 SVGAGI come from the germline V gene. The chain's CDR3 is CASSYISPQGKYGYTF. CDR3 in DNA: TGTGCCAGCAGTTATATCTCCCCACAGGGGAAGTATGGCTACACCTTC.

The chain couples TRBV11-2 to TRBJ2-7; 8 bases match TRBD1. The V and J ends lost 0 bases and 2 bases, in that order; junction bases with no gene match: 0. From germline, CDR1 is SGHAT and CDR2 FQNNGV. The CDR3 runs to 14 residues. The CDR3 DNA reads TGTGCCAGCAGCTTAGAGGACAGGGCCTACGAGCAGTACTTC. Translated: CASSLEDRAYEQYF.

V usage is TRBV6-5 and J usage is TRBJ2-3, with D unresolved. Germline V gives CDR1 MNHEY, CDR2 SVGAGI. Between the trimmed V and J ends, which lost 2 bases and 0 bases, there was a span of 9 bases. This CDR3 has 15 residues. The CDR3 reads CASSYRGGSTDTQYF. In DNA form, the CDR3 reads TGTGCCAGCAGTTACCGTGGCGGTAGCACAGATACGCAGTATTTT.

V and J are TRBV15 and TRBJ2-5; 9 nucleotides align to TRBD1. The ends lost 1 base at V and 2 bases at J; junction bases unmatched: 2. Germline V gives CDR1 LNHNV, CDR2 YYDKDF (reference sequence). This CDR3 spans 15 amino acids. CDR3 region: CATSRGTGDQETQYF. The CDR3 nucleotides are TGTGCCACCAGCAGAGGGACAGGGGATCAAGAGACCCAGTACTTC.

V usage is TRBV4-1 and J usage is TRBJ2-2; 9 nucleotides line up with TRBD1. Germline assignment: CDR1 MGHRA and CDR2 YSYEKL. The junction had 3 bases not matched to a gene; V was cut back by 4 bases and J by 3 bases. This CDR3 comprises 15 residues. CDR3 region: CASSRGQGYTGELFF. The CDR3 nucleotides read TGCGCCAGCAGCCGCGGACAGGGGTACACCGGGGAGCTGTTTTTT.

V is TRBV5-8 and J is TRBJ2-4; D perhaps matches TRBD1 (7 bases). Trimming cost V 2 bases and J 9 bases, with 21 bases left between them. The CDR3 spans 16 residues. Germline loops: CDR1 SGHTS, CDR2 YDEGEE. CDR3 loop: CASSFIFGGGFPIQYF. In nucleotides, the CDR3 is TGTGCCAGCAGCTTTATTTTTGGAGGGGGCTTCCCCATTCAGTACTTC.